The 20 T cell receptor beta chains given below trace back to one sample, sequenced in a study of T cells in Graves' hyperthyroidism and ophthalmopathy. RNA transcripts provided the source from which TCR beta CDR3 regions were amplified. HTBI primers were employed in a first-round RT-PCR of the TCR CDR3. TCRdb used MiXCR to reprocess the multiplex PCR reads, holding one entry per CDR3 protein. The sample shows around 420,000 distinct CDR3 sequences, approximately 15% of them seen only once. Material: blood. The receptor set was obtained from a woman aged 18 to 35 with Graves' hyperthyroidism.

This clonotype was observed a few times. The chain joins TRBV28 to TRBJ2-1; 10 bases match TRBD2. With 5 bases clipped from V and 8 bases from J, the junction kept 6 bases outside the gene matches. The CDR3 consists of 14 residues. Germline CDR1 MDHEN, CDR2 SYDVKM. The DNA for the CDR3 is TGTGCCAGCAGTCCAGTAGCGGGAGGCTATGAGCAGTTCTTC. Residues: CASSPVAGGYEQFF.

There are many counts of this clonotype. The chain recombines TRBV27 with TRBJ2-7; TRBD1 matches at 10 bases. Germline CDR1 is MNHEY and CDR2 is SMNVEV (reference sequence). V shed 3 bases and J 5 bases; nucleotides not matched to a gene: 4. The CDR3 is made up of 14 amino acids. Here the CDR3 DNA reads TGTGCCAGCAGTTTCGGGACAGGGGCAGACGAGCAGTACTTC. It encodes CASSFGTGADEQYF.

This clonotype was detected ten times or more. The rearrangement joins TRBV5-6 to TRBJ2-3, with a possible D match to TRBD1 (5 bases). V gave up 4 bases and J gave up 6 bases, with 18 bases separating them. Germline V gene sequence: CDR1 SGHDT, CDR2 YYEEEE. The CDR3 consists of 15 residues. CDR3 DNA sequence: TGTGCCAGCAGCCTCGAACTCACAGGATGGGATACGCAGTATTTT. It specifies CASSLELTGWDTQYF.

In this sample, this clonotype turned up once. The rearrangement uses TRBV14 and TRBJ1-3; TRBD1 is a possible D gene (6 bases). In germline, CDR1 is SGHDN, CDR2 FVKESK. The CDR3 spans 15 residues. The V end lost 4 bases, the J end lost 0 bases, and 10 bases lay between the germline ends. In DNA form, the CDR3 reads TGTGCCAGCAGCCGACAGGCGAACTCTGGAAACACCATATATTTT. Translated, it gives CASSRQANSGNTIYF.

This clonotype was seen ten or more times. The rearrangement links TRBV2 to TRBJ2-2; D perhaps matches TRBD2 (7 bases). This CDR3 region has 16 residues. Between the trimmed V and J ends, which lost 1 base and 4 bases, there was a span of 13 bases. Germline values: CDR1 SNHLY, CDR2 FYNNEI. This chain's CDR3 is CASSEVGGARTGELFF. The CDR3 region has the DNA TGTGCCAGCAGTGAAGTGGGGGGGGCGCGCACCGGGGAGCTGTTTTTT.

This clonotype was recorded many times. This CDR3 is CASSSVRGQTDTQYF. In DNA form, the CDR3 reads TGTGCCAGCAGTTCCGTCAGGGGGCAGACAGATACGCAGTATTTT. The chain employs TRBV27 and TRBJ2-3; 8 positions match TRBD1. The CDR3 is made up of 15 amino acids. The junction had 6 bases not matched to a gene; V was cut back by 4 bases and J by 3 bases. Looked up from germline, CDR1 is MNHEY and CDR2 is SMNVEV (reference sequence).

As concerns this clonotype: This may arise from a read error, as a much more abundant clone is one base away. This rearrangement joins TRBV12-3 or TRBV12-4 to TRBJ2-5; 8 bases are a match to TRBD2. This CDR3 is built from 14 residues. CDR3 coding DNA: TGTGCCAACAGTTTTAGTCTAGCGGGAGAGACCCAGTACTTC. Translation gives CANSFSLAGETQYF.

This clonotype came up many times. This chain uses TRBV20-1 with TRBJ2-3; 11 bases fit TRBD2. The germline CDR1 and CDR2 sequences are DFQATT and SNEGSKA (reference sequence). Trimming cost V 5 bases and J 5 bases; bases outside gene matches: 9. The length of the CDR3 is 15 residues. In nucleotides, the CDR3 is TGCAGTGCTCCGAAACTAGCGGGAGCCGGAGATACGCAGTATTTT. Protein product: CSAPKLAGAGDTQYF.

Details on this clonotype: A much larger clone lies one base from this, so it may be a read error. Here the CDR3 DNA reads TGTGCCAGCAGACGGACTGGCCAGGATTTTGAGCAGTTCTTC. Translation gives CASRRTGQDFEQFF. This chain uses TRBV6-1 with TRBJ2-1, with D possibly being TRBD2 (5 bases). The CDR3 spans 14 residues. V gave up 6 bases and J gave up 9 bases, with 18 bases separating them. CDR1 and CDR2 (germline): MNHNS, SASEGT.

V is TRBV12-3 or TRBV12-4 and J is TRBJ1-2, with a possible D match to TRBD1 (6 bases). CDR3 length: 15 amino acids. Deletions cut 4 bases from V and 4 bases from J, with 16 bases between. Here the CDR3 reads CASSYNRVVGYGYTF. CDR3 DNA sequence: TGTGCCAGCAGTTACAACAGGGTCGTAGGCTATGGCTACACCTTC.

This clonotype was found a few times. CDR3 nucleotide sequence: TGTGCCAGCAGCCCCGGACTAGCGGGAGCCCGCTACGAGCAGTACTTC. Translation gives CASSPGLAGARYEQYF. The chain has TRBV13 and TRBJ2-7, with 13 bases aligning to TRBD2. CDR3 size: 16 residues. CDR1 and CDR2 (germline): PRHDT, FYEKMQ (reference sequence). V lost 5 bases and J lost 3; bases outside the gene matches: 7. Full variable domain (outside the CDR3, taken from reference TRBV13 and TRBJ2-7): AAGVIQSPRHLIKEKRETATLKCYPIPRHDTVYWYQQGPGQDPQFLISFYEKMQSDKGSIPDRFSAQQFSDYHSELNMSSLELGDSALYFCASSPGLAGARYEQYFGPGTRLTVT.

The chain carries TRBV5-6 and TRBJ1-2; TRBD1 matches at 7 bases. The CDR3 length is 17 residues. The J segment lost 4 bases and the V segment lost 3 bases, leaving 15 bases of the junction unmatched. Germline CDR1 reads SGHDT; CDR2 reads YYEEEE. DNA for the CDR3: TGTGCCAGCAGCTCCGAAGGTACAGGGGTTGATGTCTATGGCTACACCTTC. Translated, it gives CASSSEGTGVDVYGYTF.

This clonotype was detected many times. The rearrangement uses TRBV13 and TRBJ2-7, with TRBD2 identical over 10 bases. Germline V CDR1 and CDR2: PRHDT, FYEKMQ (reference sequence). The length of the CDR3 is 16 residues. The J segment lost 1 base and the V segment lost 4 bases, leaving 7 bases of the junction unmatched. CDR3 sequence: CASSSRQLAGSYEQYF. CDR3 sequence (DNA): TGTGCCAGCAGCTCTAGGCAACTAGCGGGGTCCTACGAGCAGTACTTC.

The chain links TRBV29-1 to TRBJ2-7, with D unclear. In germline, CDR1 is SQVTM, CDR2 ANQGSEA. The CDR3 is 12 residues long. V was trimmed by 3 bases and J by 0 bases, leaving 6 bases between them. The CDR3 DNA reads as TGCAGCGTTGAGAGTAGCTCCTACGAGCAGTACTTC. Translated: CSVESSSYEQYF.

This clonotype has a handful of counts. The V and J genes are TRBV28 and TRBJ1-3, with D possibly matching TRBD1 (5 bases). The germline V gene encodes CDR1 MDHEN and CDR2 SYDVKM. Between the trimmed V and J ends, which lost 5 bases and 4 bases, there was a span of 12 bases. This CDR3 spans 14 amino acids. The CDR3 DNA sequence: TGTGCCAGCAGTAAGACAGTTACAGGAAACACCATATATTTT. It encodes CASSKTVTGNTIYF.

The rearrangement links TRBV6-2 or TRBV6-3 to TRBJ1-6; D remains ambiguous. V was clipped by 6 bases and J by 9 bases, with 15 bases between them. Germline assignment: CDR1 MNHEY and CDR2 SVGEGT. The CDR3 has 14 residues. Here the CDR3 reads CASSTGDSSSPLHF. The CDR3 nucleotides read TGTGCCAGCAGCACCGGGGATTCCAGTTCACCCCTCCACTTT.

This clonotype was detected ten times or more. The chain recombines TRBV3-1 with TRBJ2-3; D is unclear. Trimming took 1 base from V and 4 from J, leaving 6 bases between them. The CDR3 extends over 13 amino acids. Germline CDR1 is LGHDT and CDR2 is YNNKEL (reference sequence). CDR3 region: CASSQGTADTQYF. As DNA, the CDR3 is TGTGCCAGCAGCCAAGGGACGGCAGATACGCAGTATTTT.

This clonotype was found many times. J is TRBJ1-2 and V is TRBV7-9; a weak D match, TRBD1 (5 bases). This CDR3 has 16 residues. Germline CDR1 is SEHNR and CDR2 is FQNEAQ (reference sequence). Trimming left V 1 base short and J 3 bases short, with 15 bases between. This CDR3 is CASSLVLGRVYYGYTF. The CDR3 DNA sequence: TGTGCCAGCAGCTTAGTCCTGGGCAGGGTGTACTATGGCTACACCTTC.

This clonotype was detected many times. V usage is TRBV3-1 and J usage is TRBJ2-7, with 9 bases aligning to TRBD2. The CDR3 spans 13 residues. V shed 6 bases and J 4 bases; nucleotides not matched to a gene: 4. Germline CDR1 is LGHDT and CDR2 is YNNKEL (reference sequence). DNA of the CDR3: TGTGCCAGCAGAGACAGCGGGAGGTACGAGCAGTACTTC. Encoded protein: CASRDSGRYEQYF.

The V call is TRBV12-3 or TRBV12-4, the J call TRBJ2-2, with TRBD1 identical over 12 bases. After removal of 6 bases from V and 4 bases from J, the junction contained 6 bases not matched to a gene. This CDR3 has 16 residues. CDR3 DNA sequence: TGTGCCAGCAGGACCGGGACAGGGGGCTTCACCGGGGAGCTGTTTTTT. Translated, it gives CASRTGTGGFTGELFF.